Reported below is one TCR beta chain. No antigen is known for it. Some clones are missing from TCRdb's copy, which holds only in-frame ones; the method was immunoSEQ multiplex PCR. Of around 35,000 clones in the sample, about four fifths are singletons; the top ten hold about 24%. CDR3 length: 14 amino acids. With V trimmed by 3 bases and J by 7 bases, 6 bases remained unmatched. Per germline, CDR1 LNHDA and CDR2 SQIVND (reference sequence). The data stem from a study of a mutant IDH1 vaccine in newly diagnosed glioma. The sample's time point: week 5, during vaccination. The content of each vaccine dose was 300 ug of mutant IDH1 20-mer peptide, and topical imiquimod accompanied it.

The sequence came from a man aged 25 to 40 with glioma. This specimen was PBMCs, taken from a glioma patient whose treatment included an IDH1 peptide vaccine. The V and J genes are TRBV19 and TRBJ1-5, with TRBD1 identical over 7 bases. The CDR3 protein is CASSIRDSGQPQHF. The DNA for the CDR3 is TGTGCCAGTAGTATCCGGGACAGCGGCCAGCCCCAGCATTTT.